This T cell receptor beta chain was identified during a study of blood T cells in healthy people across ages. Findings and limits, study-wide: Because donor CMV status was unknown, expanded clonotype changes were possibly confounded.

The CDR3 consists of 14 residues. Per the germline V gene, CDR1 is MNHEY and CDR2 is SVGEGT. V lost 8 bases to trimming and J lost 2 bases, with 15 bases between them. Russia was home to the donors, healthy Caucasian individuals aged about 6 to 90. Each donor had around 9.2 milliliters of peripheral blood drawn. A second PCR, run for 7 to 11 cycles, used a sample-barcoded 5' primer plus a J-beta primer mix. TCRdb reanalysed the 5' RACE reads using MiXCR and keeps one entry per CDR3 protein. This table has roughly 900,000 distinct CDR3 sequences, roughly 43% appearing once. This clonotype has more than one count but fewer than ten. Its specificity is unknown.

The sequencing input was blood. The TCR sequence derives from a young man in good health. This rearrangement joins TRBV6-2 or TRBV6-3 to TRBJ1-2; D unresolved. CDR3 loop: CASSYVPGNYGYTF. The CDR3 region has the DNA TGTGCCAGCTCCTACGTCCCGGGGAACTATGGCTACACCTTC.